The rows below give T cell receptor beta chains drawn from one sample of a study of T-cell memory formation after mild COVID-19. MiXCR, run by TCRdb on the 5' RACE reads, gives a single entry per CDR3 protein. This repertoire shows approximately 340,000 distinct CDR3 sequences, approximately 13% found once; its top ten account for roughly a fifth. Input material: PBMCs or a T cell subset sorted from them (not recorded which). These receptors originate from a man aged 18-30 years who had mild COVID-19 (a few samples of this study predate the infection). Cell type and time point are not known. Both conserved end residues are part of each CDR3. Each record gives: J gene, V gene, D gene, CDR3 length, clone size, CDR3 protein, CDR3 DNA. The D gene is left open where the match is weak. Not every row has a clone size; where given, it reads once, few, many or a size class.

TRBJ2-2	TRBV12-3/TRBV12-4	NA	14	few	CASSGRGATGELFF	TGTGCCAGCAGTGGAAGAGGAGCCACCGGGGAGCTGTTTTTT
TRBJ2-1	TRBV6-5	TRBD2	18	few	CASSYYGTSGGLDNEQFF	TGTGCCAGCAGTTACTATGGGACTAGCGGAGGACTAGACAATGAGCAGTTCTTC
TRBJ2-1	TRBV7-2	NA	14	NA	CASSPSGQYNEQFF	TGTGCCAGCAGCCCTTCGGGACAATACAATGAGCAGTTCTTC
TRBJ1-4	TRBV14	NA	14	NA	CASSRRGGLEKLFF	TGTGCCAGCAGCCGAAGAGGTGGTCTGGAAAAACTGTTTTTT
TRBJ2-2	TRBV6-5	NA	15	few	CASSYSRTGTGELFF	TGTGCCAGCAGTTACTCCCGGACTGGAACCGGGGAGCTGTTTTTT
TRBJ1-4	TRBV6-5	NA	16	NA	CASSYSAGPTIEKLFF	TGTGCCAGCAGTTACTCGGCGGGGCCCACCATCGAAAAACTGTTTTTT
TRBJ1-2	TRBV7-2	NA	16	few	CASSLGWRGANYGYTF	TGTGCCAGCAGCTTAGGGTGGCGGGGCGCTAACTATGGCTACACCTTC
TRBJ2-5	TRBV5-5	TRBD1	14	many	CASSFRGPGETQYF	TGTGCCAGCAGCTTCAGGGGGCCGGGAGAGACCCAGTACTTC
TRBJ2-5	TRBV12-3/TRBV12-4	NA	14	NA	CASRPGGLKETQYF	TGTGCCAGCAGGCCAGGGGGGCTGAAAGAGACCCAGTACTTC
TRBJ1-2	TRBV12-3/TRBV12-4	NA	13	many	CASSLGASYGYTF	TGTGCCAGCAGCCTCGGGGCCAGCTATGGCTACACCTTC
TRBJ2-7	TRBV27	TRBD1	14	NA	CASSLWGQGDEQYF	TGTGCCAGCAGTTTATGGGGACAGGGAGACGAGCAGTACTTC
TRBJ2-7	TRBV2	NA	14	NA	CASSAGGYQYEQYF	TGTGCCAGCAGTGCTGGGGGGTACCAGTACGAGCAGTACTTC
TRBJ1-3	TRBV4-3	NA	15	few	CASSPRSGGGNTIYF	TGCGCCAGCAGCCCAAGGTCGGGGGGGGGAAACACCATATATTTT
TRBJ2-1	TRBV2	NA	11	NA	CAIKEASEQFF	TGTGCCATAAAGGAGGCCTCTGAGCAGTTCTTC
TRBJ1-1	TRBV6-6	NA	11	few	CASRRAGEAFF	TGTGCCAGCAGGCGCGCAGGGGAAGCTTTCTTT
TRBJ2-1	TRBV4-1	NA	19	few	CASSQDLVYIDFGSNEQFF	TGCGCCAGCAGCCAAGATTTGGTCTACATTGATTTCGGGAGCAATGAGCAGTTCTTC
TRBJ2-2	TRBV9	TRBD2	20	NA	CASSVGEASGKAANTGELFF	TGTGCCAGCAGCGTAGGTGAGGCTAGCGGCAAAGCCGCGAACACCGGGGAGCTGTTTTTT
TRBJ2-4	TRBV6-5	NA	18	few	CASSYSIGGGMGKNIQYF	TGTGCCAGCAGTTACTCGATCGGGGGAGGAATGGGCAAAAACATTCAGTACTTC
TRBJ1-1	TRBV4-1	NA	15	NA	CASSQDSHGHTEAFF	TGCGCCAGCAGCCAGGATAGCCACGGGCACACTGAAGCTTTCTTT
TRBJ1-1	TRBV5-6	NA	12	few	CASSLYPNEAFF	TGTGCCAGCAGCTTGTATCCCAATGAAGCTTTCTTT
TRBJ1-1	TRBV15	NA	13	NA	CATSRDISGVTSF	TGTGCCACCAGCAGAGATATCTCCGGGGTCACCTCCTTT
TRBJ2-5	TRBV15	NA	12	few	CATSPSQETQYF	TGTGCCACCAGTCCGTCCCAAGAGACCCAGTACTTC
TRBJ2-5	TRBV24-1	TRBD1	15	NA	CATSPGQGYQETQYF	TGTGCCACCAGTCCGGGACAGGGGTACCAAGAGACCCAGTACTTC
TRBJ1-1	TRBV28	NA	14	NA	CASIRAGMNTEAFF	TGTGCCAGCATCCGGGCTGGTATGAACACTGAAGCTTTCTTT
TRBJ1-4	TRBV6-5	NA	15	NA	CASSYGLRTNEKLFF	TGTGCCAGCAGTTACGGCCTTCGGACTAATGAAAAACTGTTTTTT
TRBJ1-5	TRBV28	TRBD1	14	NA	CASRPGTGIQPQHF	TGTGCCAGCAGGCCCGGGACAGGCATTCAGCCCCAGCATTTT
TRBJ2-4	TRBV20-1	TRBD1	13	NA	CSVPGQLMDIQYF	TGCAGTGTCCCGGGACAGTTAATGGACATTCAGTACTTC
TRBJ2-5	TRBV5-1	NA	15	NA	CASSGGEGGKETQYF	TGCGCCAGCAGCGGCGGAGAGGGGGGGAAAGAGACCCAGTACTTC
TRBJ2-3	TRBV5-6	TRBD2	15	many	CASRMLGAGTDTQYF	TGTGCCAGCAGGATGCTAGGAGCGGGAACAGATACGCAGTATTTT
TRBJ1-2	TRBV6-5	NA	11	NA	CASGSRGGYTF	TGTGCCTCCGGGTCACGGGGAGGATACACCTTC
TRBJ1-2	TRBV20-1	NA	14	NA	CSARDQVRHYGYTF	TGCAGTGCTAGAGACCAAGTCCGCCATTATGGCTACACCTTC
TRBJ2-1	TRBV27	NA	15	NA	CASSLPGALANEQFF	TGTGCCAGCAGTTTACCGGGGGCGTTAGCAAATGAGCAGTTCTTC
TRBJ1-2	TRBV7-3	NA	14	few	CASSSQGNNYGYTF	TGTGCCAGCAGTTCTCAGGGGAATAACTATGGCTACACCTTC
TRBJ2-2	TRBV5-1	NA	15	many	CASSLGQFNTGELFF	TGCGCCAGCAGCTTGGGACAGTTTAACACCGGGGAGCTGTTTTTT
TRBJ2-7	TRBV7-2	TRBD1	14	once	CASSNRDSSYEQYF	TGTGCCAGCAGCAATAGGGACAGTTCCTACGAGCAGTACTTC
TRBJ2-6	TRBV6-5	NA	13	NA	CASSYRETNVLTF	TGTGCCAGCAGTTACAGGGAGACCAACGTCCTGACTTTC
TRBJ2-5	TRBV9	NA	15	once	CASSRGPAVQETQYF	TGTGCCAGCAGCCGGGGGCCAGCGGTTCAAGAGACCCAGTACTTC
TRBJ1-1	TRBV20-1	NA	13	NA	CSALMRPFSEAFF	TGCAGTGCCCTCATGAGACCGTTCTCCGAAGCTTTCTTT
TRBJ2-3	TRBV29-1	TRBD1	15	NA	CSVSGTGGVADTQYF	TGCAGCGTTTCGGGGACAGGGGGTGTGGCAGATACGCAGTATTTT
TRBJ2-7	TRBV20-1	NA	14	few	CSARGQHSSYEQYF	TGCAGTGCTAGAGGACAGCATAGCTCCTACGAGCAGTACTTC
TRBJ1-1	TRBV20-1	NA	14	NA	CSARDRGLGTEAFF	TGCAGTGCTAGAGACAGGGGATTGGGCACTGAAGCTTTCTTT
TRBJ2-2	TRBV15	TRBD2	15	NA	CATTRGLLPTGELFF	TGTGCCACCACCCGGGGACTACTTCCCACCGGGGAGCTGTTTTTT
TRBJ1-1	TRBV7-3	NA	13	NA	CASSLTGQGSPFF	TGTGCCAGCAGCTTAACAGGGCAGGGGTCGCCTTTCTTT
TRBJ2-4	TRBV2	TRBD2	14	NA	CASRGGLAKNIQYF	TGTGCCAGCAGGGGGGGGTTAGCCAAAAACATTCAGTACTTC
TRBJ1-1	TRBV6-2/TRBV6-3	NA	17	NA	CASSYSSRTPADTEAFF	TGTGCCAGCAGTTACTCGTCCCGGACACCGGCAGACACTGAAGCTTTCTTT
TRBJ1-1	TRBV12-3/TRBV12-4	NA	15	few	CASSLDLPGSTEAFF	TGTGCCAGCAGTTTAGATCTTCCGGGGAGCACTGAAGCTTTCTTT
TRBJ2-2	TRBV11-2	TRBD1	19	NA	CASSPYPPLTGTGTGELFF	TGTGCCAGCAGCCCCTATCCCCCCCTGACCGGGACAGGGACCGGGGAGCTGTTTTTT
TRBJ2-7	TRBV6-2/TRBV6-3	NA	14	few	CASSYLGQIYEQYF	TGTGCCAGCAGTTACCTAGGACAGATCTACGAGCAGTACTTC
TRBJ1-2	TRBV7-3	NA	15	few	CASSPAGGPNYGYTF	TGTGCCAGCAGCCCAGCGGGCGGACCCAACTATGGCTACACCTTC
TRBJ2-5	TRBV11-3	TRBD2	13	NA	CASSLGEGQTQYF	TGTGCCAGCAGCTTAGGGGAGGGCCAGACCCAGTACTTC
TRBJ2-3	TRBV6-5	NA	14	NA	CASSARGATDTQYF	TGTGCCAGCAGCGCTCGGGGGGCCACAGATACGCAGTATTTT
TRBJ2-4	TRBV5-1	NA	14	many	CASSLAQGGNIQYF	TGCGCCAGCAGCTTGGCCCAGGGCGGAAACATTCAGTACTTC
TRBJ2-2	TRBV5-5	NA	15	few	CASSFGQVDTGELFF	TGTGCCAGCAGCTTCGGGCAGGTGGACACCGGGGAGCTGTTTTTT
TRBJ2-3	TRBV20-1	NA	13	NA	CSARPGPTDTQYF	TGCAGTGCTAGACCCGGACCCACAGATACGCAGTATTTT
TRBJ2-1	TRBV24-1	NA	14	many	CATSTGTNSREQFF	TGTGCCACCAGTACCGGGACCAACTCGCGGGAGCAGTTCTTC
TRBJ1-5	TRBV2	TRBD1	14	few	CASSGDSHNQPQHF	TGTGCCAGCAGTGGGGACAGCCATAATCAGCCCCAGCATTTT
TRBJ2-3	TRBV4-2	NA	15	few	CASSQAQTRSDTQYF	TGTGCCAGCAGCCAAGCCCAGACTAGATCGGATACGCAGTATTTT
TRBJ1-5	TRBV2	NA	14	many	CASSDIGGDQPQHF	TGTGCCAGCAGTGACATAGGAGGAGATCAGCCCCAGCATTTT